Listed below are T cell receptor beta chains from one sample, sequenced in a study of cytomegalovirus exposure and HLA in healthy donors. Assay used: immunoSEQ multiplex PCR; TCRdb lists only in-frame clones, some missing. The data hold approximately 130,000 clones, with approximately 82% observed a single time. The sequencing sample was made of PBMCs. These receptors were obtained from a boy between 2 and 10 years old in good health and CMV-seronegative. Both conserved end residues are part of each CDR3. The order of the fields is J gene, V gene, CDR3 length, clone size, D gene, CDR3 DNA, CDR3 protein. D genes are given only for firm matches. Not all rows give a size; the values are once, few, many and, for expanded clones, a class.

j_gene: TRBJ2-3; v_gene: TRBV9; len: 14; abundance: few; d_gene: .; CDR3nt: TGTGCCAGCAGCGTAGCTCCAGGGGAAGATACGCAGTATTTT; CDR3aa: CASSVAPGEDTQYF
j_gene: TRBJ1-4; v_gene: TRBV30; len: 13; abundance: once; d_gene: .; CDR3nt: TGTGCCTGTTCCTCAGCAACTAATGAAAAACTGTTTTTT; CDR3aa: CACSSATNEKLFF
j_gene: TRBJ2-6; v_gene: TRBV7-8; len: 16; abundance: .; d_gene: TRBD1; CDR3nt: TGTGCCAGCAGCTGGACAGGGGGCGACGGGGCCAACGTCCTGACTTTC; CDR3aa: CASSWTGGDGANVLTF
j_gene: TRBJ2-7; v_gene: TRBV6-1; len: 15; abundance: few; d_gene: TRBD2; CDR3nt: TGTGCCAGCAGTGACGGAGCGGGGGCCTCCTACGAGCAGTACTTC; CDR3aa: CASSDGAGASYEQYF
j_gene: TRBJ2-7; v_gene: TRBV9; len: 14; abundance: .; d_gene: TRBD1; CDR3nt: TGTGCCAGCAGCGTGGACAGGGGTATAGACGAGCAGTACTTC; CDR3aa: CASSVDRGIDEQYF
j_gene: TRBJ2-7; v_gene: TRBV4-1; len: 16; abundance: .; d_gene: .; CDR3nt: TGCGCCAGCAGCCGGTCCTCGGGGGGCCGGATGTACGAGCAGTACTTC; CDR3aa: CASSRSSGGRMYEQYF
j_gene: TRBJ2-5; v_gene: TRBV11-2; len: 15; abundance: once; d_gene: .; CDR3nt: TGTGCCAGCAGCTACGGCAGGCTCCGGGAGGAGACCCAGTACTTC; CDR3aa: CASSYGRLREETQYF
j_gene: TRBJ1-1; v_gene: TRBV7-9; len: 17; abundance: .; d_gene: TRBD1; CDR3nt: TGTGCCAGCAGCTCGCAAGGGACAGGGGGGCGAAGCACTGAAGCTTTCTTT; CDR3aa: CASSSQGTGGRSTEAFF
j_gene: TRBJ2-1; v_gene: TRBV6-6; len: 13; abundance: .; d_gene: .; CDR3nt: TGTGCCAGCAGTTACTCGGCCTGGGGCGAGCAGTTCTTC; CDR3aa: CASSYSAWGEQFF
j_gene: TRBJ1-4; v_gene: TRBV7-9; len: 18; abundance: .; d_gene: TRBD1; CDR3nt: TGTGCCAGCAGCTTAGTCGGGACAGGGGGTGCAACTAATGAAAAACTGTTTTTT; CDR3aa: CASSLVGTGGATNEKLFF
j_gene: TRBJ2-7; v_gene: TRBV5-6; len: 15; abundance: .; d_gene: TRBD1; CDR3nt: TGTGCCAGCAGCTCCTGGACAGGGGAGGCCTACGAGCAGTACTTC; CDR3aa: CASSSWTGEAYEQYF
j_gene: TRBJ2-4; v_gene: TRBV30; len: 13; abundance: .; d_gene: .; CDR3nt: TGTGCCTGGAGTGTACATCAGGGTGGCATTCAGTACTTC; CDR3aa: CAWSVHQGGIQYF
j_gene: TRBJ1-1; v_gene: TRBV6-5; len: 16; abundance: .; d_gene: .; CDR3nt: TGTGCCAGCAGTTATCTATACCCGACAGGGAACACTGAAGCTTTCTTT; CDR3aa: CASSYLYPTGNTEAFF
j_gene: TRBJ2-1; v_gene: TRBV7-9; len: 16; abundance: .; d_gene: TRBD1; CDR3nt: TGTGCCAGCAGCCGCGGATGGGACAGGCCTAACAATGAGCAGTTCTTC; CDR3aa: CASSRGWDRPNNEQFF
j_gene: TRBJ2-1; v_gene: TRBV6-5; len: 15; abundance: .; d_gene: TRBD2; CDR3nt: TGTGCCAGCAGTGTCGGGATAGCGGGGTCCAATGAGCAGTTCTTC; CDR3aa: CASSVGIAGSNEQFF
j_gene: TRBJ1-1; v_gene: TRBV18; len: 12; abundance: .; d_gene: .; CDR3nt: TGTGCCAGCGGGAGGGAGTACACTGAAGCTTTCTTT; CDR3aa: CASGREYTEAFF
j_gene: TRBJ2-7; v_gene: TRBV6-6; len: 13; abundance: .; d_gene: .; CDR3nt: TGTGCCAGCAGTTACGACAGTTTATACGAGCAGTACTTC; CDR3aa: CASSYDSLYEQYF
j_gene: TRBJ2-7; v_gene: TRBV4-1; len: 14; abundance: .; d_gene: .; CDR3nt: TGCGCCAGCAGCCACAGGGATGGTAGGTACGAGCAGTACTTC; CDR3aa: CASSHRDGRYEQYF
j_gene: TRBJ1-1; v_gene: TRBV10-3; len: 14; abundance: .; d_gene: .; CDR3nt: TGTGCCATCAGTGAACGACAGGTGAACACTGAAGCTTTCTTT; CDR3aa: CAISERQVNTEAFF
j_gene: TRBJ2-1; v_gene: TRBV27; len: 14; abundance: .; d_gene: TRBD1; CDR3nt: TGTGCCAGCAGTTGGCGGGACAGGAACAATGAGCAGTTCTTC; CDR3aa: CASSWRDRNNEQFF
j_gene: TRBJ2-5; v_gene: TRBV30; len: 14; abundance: .; d_gene: TRBD1; CDR3nt: TGTGCCTGGGCCCTGGGACAGGTACAAGAGACCCAGTACTTC; CDR3aa: CAWALGQVQETQYF
j_gene: TRBJ1-4; v_gene: TRBV7-9; len: 15; abundance: .; d_gene: .; CDR3nt: TGTGCCAGCAGCTTAGTGGAGGGTCGAGGTGAAAAACTGTTTTTT; CDR3aa: CASSLVEGRGEKLFF
j_gene: TRBJ1-1; v_gene: TRBV6-1; len: 14; abundance: few; d_gene: .; CDR3nt: TGTGCCAGCAGTTTGGCGCCTCGACAGAAAAAAGCTTTCTTT; CDR3aa: CASSLAPRQKKAFF
j_gene: TRBJ2-1; v_gene: TRBV14; len: 15; abundance: .; d_gene: TRBD2; CDR3nt: TGTGCCAGCAGCCGCAGCGGGAGGGTCCGATATGAGCAGTTCTTC; CDR3aa: CASSRSGRVRYEQFF
j_gene: TRBJ1-1; v_gene: TRBV6-6; len: 13; abundance: .; d_gene: TRBD1; CDR3nt: TGTGCCAGCAAGCCAGGGGGTCCTACTGAAGCTTTCTTT; CDR3aa: CASKPGGPTEAFF
j_gene: TRBJ1-2; v_gene: TRBV5-1; len: 14; abundance: once; d_gene: .; CDR3nt: TGCGCCAGCAGCTTGGGGGGCGACAGATATGGCTACACCTTC; CDR3aa: CASSLGGDRYGYTF
j_gene: TRBJ2-7; v_gene: TRBV27; len: 15; abundance: .; d_gene: .; CDR3nt: TGTGCCAGCAGCCCTGCGGGGCGGGTCCCTTATGAGCAGTACTTC; CDR3aa: CASSPAGRVPYEQYF
j_gene: TRBJ2-1; v_gene: TRBV4-1; len: 17; abundance: .; d_gene: .; CDR3nt: TGCGCCAGCAGCCAACAACGACTAACCCGCGGTTACAATGAGCAGTTCTTC; CDR3aa: CASSQQRLTRGYNEQFF
j_gene: TRBJ2-1; v_gene: TRBV2; len: 13; abundance: .; d_gene: TRBD2; CDR3nt: TGTGCTAAGACTAGCGGTAATCTCAATGAGCAGTTCTTC; CDR3aa: CAKTSGNLNEQFF
j_gene: TRBJ2-1; v_gene: TRBV5-6; len: 15; abundance: .; d_gene: .; CDR3nt: TGTGCCAGCAGCAACATCGGGACTCCAACCCATGAGCAGTTCTTC; CDR3aa: CASSNIGTPTHEQFF
j_gene: TRBJ1-1; v_gene: TRBV5-1; len: 17; abundance: .; d_gene: TRBD1; CDR3nt: TGCGCCAGCAGCTTGGTCTACAGGGGATCCATGAACACTGAAGCTTTCTTT; CDR3aa: CASSLVYRGSMNTEAFF
j_gene: TRBJ1-2; v_gene: TRBV25-1; len: 14; abundance: .; d_gene: TRBD1; CDR3nt: TGTGCCAGCAGTGAATGGGACAGTAACTATGGCTACACCTTC; CDR3aa: CASSEWDSNYGYTF
j_gene: TRBJ1-3; v_gene: TRBV7-3; len: 15; abundance: .; d_gene: .; CDR3nt: TGTGCCAGCAGCCCTACGGGGGGGTCTGGGAACACCATATATTTT; CDR3aa: CASSPTGGSGNTIYF
j_gene: TRBJ2-3; v_gene: TRBV29-1; len: 13; abundance: .; d_gene: .; CDR3nt: TGCAGCGCAAGGGGGAGTAGCACAGATACGCAGTATTTT; CDR3aa: CSARGSSTDTQYF
j_gene: TRBJ1-1; v_gene: TRBV15; len: 15; abundance: .; d_gene: .; CDR3nt: TGTGCCACGCGAGACAGAATTTCCATGAACACTGAAGCTTTCTTT; CDR3aa: CATRDRISMNTEAFF
j_gene: TRBJ1-1; v_gene: TRBV7-9; len: 15; abundance: .; d_gene: .; CDR3nt: TGTGCCAGCAGCTTATTAGACTTGGGAGCCACTGAAGCTTTCTTT; CDR3aa: CASSLLDLGATEAFF
j_gene: TRBJ1-5; v_gene: TRBV7-2; len: 18; abundance: few; d_gene: TRBD1; CDR3nt: TGTGCCAGCAGCACCCGGGACAGGGTTTTAATGGGCAATCAGCCCCAGCATTTT; CDR3aa: CASSTRDRVLMGNQPQHF
j_gene: TRBJ2-3; v_gene: TRBV2; len: 15; abundance: .; d_gene: TRBD2; CDR3nt: TGTGCCAGCAATCCAGATCCTCCGACTAGCGGGGGGAGGTATTTT; CDR3aa: CASNPDPPTSGGRYF
j_gene: TRBJ2-3; v_gene: TRBV19; len: 15; abundance: .; d_gene: TRBD2; CDR3nt: TGTGCCAGTAGTATAGCGGGGGGGTCCGGAGATACGCAGTATTTT; CDR3aa: CASSIAGGSGDTQYF
j_gene: TRBJ1-1; v_gene: TRBV6-1; len: 13; abundance: .; d_gene: .; CDR3nt: TGTGCCAGCAGTGAAAGCAGGGGCCGAGAAGCTTTCTTT; CDR3aa: CASSESRGREAFF
j_gene: TRBJ2-5; v_gene: TRBV6-6; len: 11; abundance: .; d_gene: .; CDR3nt: TGTGCCAGCAGTTCGGGGGAGACCCAGTACTTC; CDR3aa: CASSSGETQYF
j_gene: TRBJ1-1; v_gene: TRBV7-2; len: 13; abundance: .; d_gene: .; CDR3nt: TGTGCCAGCAGGGGGACTGAGAACACTGAAGCTTTCTTT; CDR3aa: CASRGTENTEAFF
j_gene: TRBJ1-1; v_gene: TRBV4-2; len: 15; abundance: few; d_gene: TRBD1; CDR3nt: TGTGCCAGCAGCCCACCGGACAGGGAAGACACTGAAGCTTTCTTT; CDR3aa: CASSPPDREDTEAFF
j_gene: TRBJ2-3; v_gene: TRBV11-2; len: 17; abundance: once; d_gene: .; CDR3nt: TGTGCCAGCAGCTTAGTCCCCGGGGAAGACGGCACAGATACGCAGTATTTT; CDR3aa: CASSLVPGEDGTDTQYF
j_gene: TRBJ1-2; v_gene: TRBV5-4; len: 14; abundance: .; d_gene: .; CDR3nt: TGTGCCAGCAGCCCGGGGGATCTTTCTGGGGGCTACACCTTC; CDR3aa: CASSPGDLSGGYTF
j_gene: TRBJ2-5; v_gene: TRBV30; len: 13; abundance: .; d_gene: .; CDR3nt: TGTGCCTGGAGTGCTGGGGGCGAAGAGACCCAGTACTTC; CDR3aa: CAWSAGGEETQYF
j_gene: TRBJ2-5; v_gene: TRBV6-1; len: 13; abundance: .; d_gene: TRBD2; CDR3nt: TGTGCCAGCAGCAACGGGGGGGAGGAGACCCAGTACTTC; CDR3aa: CASSNGGEETQYF
j_gene: TRBJ1-1; v_gene: TRBV20-1; len: 11; abundance: few; d_gene: .; CDR3nt: TGCAGTGCTAGAGATGGGCCTGAAGCTTTCTTT; CDR3aa: CSARDGPEAFF
j_gene: TRBJ1-5; v_gene: TRBV10-3; len: 15; abundance: .; d_gene: TRBD1; CDR3nt: TGTGCCATTGCCGAGGGGGCGGCTATGGATCAGCCCCAGCATTTT; CDR3aa: CAIAEGAAMDQPQHF
j_gene: TRBJ1-1; v_gene: TRBV30; len: 13; abundance: .; d_gene: TRBD1; CDR3nt: TGTGCCTGGGGGGAAGGACAGGGGGATGAAGCTTTCTTT; CDR3aa: CAWGEGQGDEAFF
j_gene: TRBJ2-1; v_gene: TRBV2; len: 16; abundance: .; d_gene: TRBD2; CDR3nt: TGTGCCAGCAGTTGGGAGACTAGCGGGAAAGTATATGAGCAGTTCTTC; CDR3aa: CASSWETSGKVYEQFF
j_gene: TRBJ1-3; v_gene: TRBV13; len: 17; abundance: .; d_gene: TRBD1; CDR3nt: TGTGCCAGCAGCTCCTGGTCGACAGGGCCCTCGGGAAACACCATATATTTT; CDR3aa: CASSSWSTGPSGNTIYF